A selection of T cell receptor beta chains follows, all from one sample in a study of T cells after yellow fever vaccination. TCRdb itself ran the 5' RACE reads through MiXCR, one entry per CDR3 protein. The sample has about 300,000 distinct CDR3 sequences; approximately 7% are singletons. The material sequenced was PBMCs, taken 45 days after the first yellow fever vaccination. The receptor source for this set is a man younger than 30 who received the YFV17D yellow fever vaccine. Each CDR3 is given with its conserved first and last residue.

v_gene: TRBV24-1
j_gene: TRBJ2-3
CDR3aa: CATSGSTDTQYF

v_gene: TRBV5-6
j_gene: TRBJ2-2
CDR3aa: CASSWQGTGELFF

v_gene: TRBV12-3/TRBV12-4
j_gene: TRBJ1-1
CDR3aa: CASTMGRQRLVNTEAFF

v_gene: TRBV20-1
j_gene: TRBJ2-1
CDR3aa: CSARDPRGEFF

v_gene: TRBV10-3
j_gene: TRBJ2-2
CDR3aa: CATWTSMNTGELFF

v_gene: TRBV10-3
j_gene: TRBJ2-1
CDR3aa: CAISGGVEQFF

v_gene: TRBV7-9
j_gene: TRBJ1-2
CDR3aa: CASSLVEDRVIKYGYTF

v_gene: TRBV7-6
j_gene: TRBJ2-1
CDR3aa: CASSLYSGGVYNEQFF

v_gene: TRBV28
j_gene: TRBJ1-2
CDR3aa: CASSYTQANYGYTF

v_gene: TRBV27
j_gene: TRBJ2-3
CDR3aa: CASSLTEGITDTQYF

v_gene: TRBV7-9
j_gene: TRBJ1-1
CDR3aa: CASSSRDRPRDTEAFF

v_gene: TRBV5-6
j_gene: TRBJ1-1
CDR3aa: CASSLITVPEAFF

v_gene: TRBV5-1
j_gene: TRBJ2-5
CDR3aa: CASSLAGTSKETQYF

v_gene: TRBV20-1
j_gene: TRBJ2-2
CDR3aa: CSARTGRYTGELFF

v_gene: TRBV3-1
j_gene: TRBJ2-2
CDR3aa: CASSPMTGMTGELFF

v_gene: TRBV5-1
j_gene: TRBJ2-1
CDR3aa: CASSPRGALSSYNEQFF

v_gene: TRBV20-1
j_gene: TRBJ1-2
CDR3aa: CSARDPTGSIGYGYTF

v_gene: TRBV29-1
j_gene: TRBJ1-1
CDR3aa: CSVEQDMNTEAFF

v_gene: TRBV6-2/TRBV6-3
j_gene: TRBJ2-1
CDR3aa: CAAKDRGVNEQFF

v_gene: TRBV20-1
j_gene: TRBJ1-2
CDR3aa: CSAPGREGYTF

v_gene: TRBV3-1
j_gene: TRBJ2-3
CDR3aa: CASTQEERLAGITDTQYF

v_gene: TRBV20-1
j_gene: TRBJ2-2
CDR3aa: CSASGLFAGELFF

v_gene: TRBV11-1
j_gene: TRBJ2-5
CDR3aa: CASSFGTSGLETQYF

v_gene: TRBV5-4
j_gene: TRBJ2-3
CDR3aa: CASSSRTGWGTDTQYF

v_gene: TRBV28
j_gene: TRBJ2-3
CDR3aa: CASRPESTDTQYF

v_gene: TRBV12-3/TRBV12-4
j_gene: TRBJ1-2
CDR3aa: CASRGTGGGVYGYTF

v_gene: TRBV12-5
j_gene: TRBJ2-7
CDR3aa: CASGLGSYEQYF

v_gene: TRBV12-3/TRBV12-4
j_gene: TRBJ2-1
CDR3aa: CASSPPGLAGANAQFF

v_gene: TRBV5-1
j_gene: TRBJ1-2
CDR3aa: CASSVTGANYGYTF

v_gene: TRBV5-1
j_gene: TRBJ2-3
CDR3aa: CASSLMRLGQSTDTQYF

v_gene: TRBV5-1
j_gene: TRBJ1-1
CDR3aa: CASSYGTMNTEAFF

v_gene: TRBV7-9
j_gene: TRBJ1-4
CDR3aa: CASSAGQGSEKLFF

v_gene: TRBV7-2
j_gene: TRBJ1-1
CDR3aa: CASSTYNTEAFF

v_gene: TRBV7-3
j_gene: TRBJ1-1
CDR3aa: CASQGQANTEAFF

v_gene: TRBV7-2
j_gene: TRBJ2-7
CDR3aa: CASSLARAYEQYF

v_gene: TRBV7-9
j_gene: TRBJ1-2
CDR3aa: CASSLNPGSDDYGYTF

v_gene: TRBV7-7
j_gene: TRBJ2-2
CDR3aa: CASSLGSGELFF

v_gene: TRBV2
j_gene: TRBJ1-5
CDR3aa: CASGDKGENQPQHF

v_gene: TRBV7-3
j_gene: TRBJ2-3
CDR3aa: CASSSSSGGPNTQYF

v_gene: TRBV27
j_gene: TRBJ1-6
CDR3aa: CASSLGTGDSPLHF

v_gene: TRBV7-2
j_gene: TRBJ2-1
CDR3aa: CASSLGQGNYNEQFF

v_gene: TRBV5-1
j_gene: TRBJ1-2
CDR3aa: CASSGRPGALGYTF

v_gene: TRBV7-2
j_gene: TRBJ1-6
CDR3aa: CASSRDSSALHF

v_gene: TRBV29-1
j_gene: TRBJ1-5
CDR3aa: CSVQTGGQPQHF

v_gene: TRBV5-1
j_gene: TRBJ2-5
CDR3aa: CASSLGAGGPGASETQYF

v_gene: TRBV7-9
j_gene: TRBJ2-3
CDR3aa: CASSLGPSQDADTQYF

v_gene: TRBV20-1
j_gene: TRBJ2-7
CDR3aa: CSARSVLSYEQYF

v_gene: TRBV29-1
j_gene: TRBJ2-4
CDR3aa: CSVEDHSGGSLAKNIQYF

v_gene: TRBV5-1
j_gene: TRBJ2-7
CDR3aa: CASSLAPAGSSYEQYF

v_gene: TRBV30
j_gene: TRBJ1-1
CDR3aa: CAWSGSVNTEAFF

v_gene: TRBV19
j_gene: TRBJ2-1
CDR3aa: CASSVAGGSYNEQFF

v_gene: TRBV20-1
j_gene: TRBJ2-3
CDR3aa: CSASKGDESTDTQYF